The 27 T cell receptor beta chains below all came from one sample that was sequenced in a study of CDR3 diversity in severe acne. A single record per CDR3 protein comes from TCRdb applying MiXCR to the PCR reads. The sample includes under 100,000 distinct CDR3 sequences, 48% of them seen just once. The sequenced material came from blood. These receptors all come from a male donor in good health, serving as a control.

This clonotype appeared many times. In DNA, the CDR3 is TGTGCCAGCAGCACCAACAGGGACACTGAAGCTTTCTTT. Its protein is CASSTNRDTEAFF. The chain employs TRBV7-6 and TRBJ1-1; a possible D gene is TRBD1 (6 bases). Germline CDR1 and CDR2: SGHVS and FNYEAQ. This CDR3 has 13 residues. V lost 5 bases, J lost 3 bases, and 10 bases lay in between.

This clonotype occurred a few times. This rearrangement joins TRBV16 to TRBJ1-1; D unresolved. CDR1 and CDR2 from the germline V gene are KGHSY and FQNENV. This CDR3 has 15 amino acids. Trimming stripped 3 bases from V and 1 base from J, with 12 bases between. The DNA for the CDR3 is TGTGCCAGCAGCCATTGGGGTCAAGAGAACACTGAAGCTTTCTTT. Translating it yields CASSHWGQENTEAFF.

This chain uses TRBV20-1 with TRBJ2-5; 7 bases map to TRBD1. Germline V gene sequence: CDR1 DFQATT, CDR2 SNEGSKA (reference sequence). This CDR3 region has 15 residues. Trimming cost V 5 bases and J 1 base; bases outside gene matches: 10. The CDR3 bases are TGCAGTGCTCACGCCGGGACAGAGGCCCAAGAGACCCAGTACTTC. Translating gives CSAHAGTEAQETQYF.

There are many counts of this clonotype. V gene TRBV11-2 combines with J gene TRBJ2-7; weak D call: TRBD2 (6 bases). In germline, CDR1 is SGHAT, CDR2 FQNNGV. Trimming left V 4 bases short and J 3 bases short, with 19 bases between. The CDR3 totals 16 residues. The DNA for the CDR3 is TGTGCCAGCAGCTCCCGAGGCGGGGTCGGGTACTACGAGCAGTACTTC. Protein sequence: CASSSRGGVGYYEQYF.

For this clonotype: One base away lies a much larger clone, so this may be a sequencing read error. The final CDR3 position lacks the conserved phenylalanine or tryptophan, pointing to a likely read error. The chain uses TRBV5-1 and TRBJ1-2; possibly TRBD1 for D (6 bases). CDR1 and CDR2 from the germline V gene are SGHRS and YFSETQ. This CDR3 has 13 amino acids. Trimming pared 6 bases from V and 8 bases from J, leaving 17 bases between. CDR3 in amino acids: CASTPGGLGGYTS. In DNA form, the CDR3 reads TGCGCCAGCACCCCGGGGGGCCTTGGGGGCTACACCTCC.

V and J are TRBV7-9 and TRBJ1-3; no clear D gene. Germline CDR1 reads SEHNR; CDR2 reads FQNEAQ (reference sequence). CDR3 length: 15 residues. V was trimmed by 5 bases and J by 2 bases, leaving 13 bases between them. CDR3 in DNA: TGTGCCAGCAGCCGCCTTGGCCGGGCTGGAAACACCATATATTTT. Amino acid sequence: CASSRLGRAGNTIYF. The whole variable domain, filled in from reference TRBV7-9 and TRBJ1-3, reads DTGVSQNPRHKITKRGQNVTFRCDPISEHNRLYWYRQTLGQGPEFLTYFQNEAQLEKSRLLSDRFSAERPKGSFSTLEIQRTEQGDSAMYLCASSRLGRAGNTIYFGEGSWLTVV.

Regarding this clonotype: The CDR3 carries no conserved terminal phenylalanine or tryptophan, so it likely arises from a read error. This chain joins TRBV25-1 and TRBJ1-2, with D uncertain. Germline-derived CDR1 and CDR2 are MGHDK and SYGVNS. This CDR3 is 15 amino acids long. V lost 6 bases to trimming and J lost 3 bases, with 17 bases between them. CDR3: CASSPLSSGDYGYTS. The CDR3 region has the DNA TGTGCCAGCAGCCCCCTTTCGTCGGGCGACTATGGCTACACCTCC.

V usage is TRBV7-9 and J usage is TRBJ1-6, with a weak D call TRBD1 (5 bases). CDR1 SEHNR and CDR2 FQNEAQ come from the germline V gene (reference sequence). The V end lost 6 bases, the J end lost 10 bases, and 16 bases lay between the germline ends. This CDR3 comprises 14 residues. This CDR3 is CASRRDGEDSPLHF. The CDR3, as DNA: TGTGCCAGCAGGCGGGACGGAGAAGACTCACCCCTCCACTTT.

The chain combines TRBV7-2 with TRBJ2-3; D remains unclear. CDR1 and CDR2 from the germline V gene are SGHTA and FQGNSA. The V end was cut by 5 bases, the J end by 0 bases, with 6 bases between. There are 13 residues in the CDR3. CDR3 in amino acids: CASSTTSTDTQYF. The CDR3 DNA reads TGTGCCAGCAGCACGACTAGCACAGATACGCAGTATTTT.

The chain has TRBV14 and TRBJ1-2; possibly TRBD1 for D (5 bases). Per the germline V gene, CDR1 is SGHDN and CDR2 is FVKESK. This CDR3 is built from 16 residues. V lost 3 bases and J lost 5, with 19 bases in between. The CDR3 reads CASSQDPGTVIYGYTF. The CDR3, as DNA: TGTGCCAGCAGCCAGGACCCCGGGACGGTAATATATGGCTACACCTTC.

The chain recombines TRBV24-1 with TRBJ1-5; the D gene is possibly TRBD1 (6 bases). V lost 4 bases and J lost 6, with 21 bases in between. CDR1 is KGHDR, CDR2 SFDVKD, per germline. This CDR3 has 17 amino acids. The CDR3 bases are TGTGCCACCAGTGAGGGGGCAGGGGATGCCGGCGGTCAGCCCCAGCATTTT. Translated, it gives CATSEGAGDAGGQPQHF.

The rearrangement uses TRBV4-1 and TRBJ1-5, with D unclear. Trimming stripped 0 bases from V and 0 bases from J, with 9 bases between. Germline V gives CDR1 MGHRA, CDR2 YSYEKL. The CDR3 is 16 residues long. The CDR3 loop is CASSQDVVNSNQPQHF. The CDR3 nucleotides are TGCGCCAGCAGCCAAGATGTAGTAAATAGCAATCAGCCCCAGCATTTT.

This clonotype was counted at least ten times. The CDR3 DNA sequence: TGTGCCAGCAGACCGACAGTCGCCACCGGGGAGCTGTTTTTT. It yields the protein CASRPTVATGELFF. V usage is TRBV7-9 and J usage is TRBJ2-2, with D maybe TRBD1 (5 bases). The CDR3 runs to 14 residues. Trimming took off 6 bases at V and 4 bases at J, with 12 bases between the two ends. Germline V CDR1 and CDR2: SEHNR, FQNEAQ (reference sequence).

The V call is TRBV19, the J call TRBJ2-7, with a possible D match to TRBD1 (5 bases). V was clipped by 3 bases and J by 3 bases, with 9 bases between them. The CDR3 totals 13 residues. Germline V gene data show CDR1 as LNHDA and CDR2 as SQIVND (reference sequence). The CDR3 reads CASSIATGYEQYF. Written as DNA, the CDR3 is TGTGCCAGTAGTATCGCTACAGGCTACGAGCAGTACTTC.

Points on this clonotype: The junction and the germline gene differ at one end; a read error may be behind it. The V call is TRBV6-6, the J call TRBJ2-7, with 11 bases matching TRBD1. The CDR3 runs 15 residues. The germline CDR1 and CDR2 sequences are MNHNY and SVGAGI (reference sequence). Written as DNA, the CDR3 is TGTGCCAGCAGCTCCGGGACAGGGGGGGCCTACAAGCAGTACTTC. Its protein product is CASSSGTGGAYKQYF.

The V call is TRBV2, the J call TRBJ1-1; 7 bases fit TRBD1. The V gene end was trimmed by 7 bases and the J gene end by 4 bases; junction bases not matched to a gene: 9. Germline lookup yields CDR1 SNHLY and CDR2 FYNNEI. CDR3 length: 14 residues. In DNA, the CDR3 is TGTGCCAGCATCTACAGGGGTGGCGGCACTGAAGCTTTCTTT. The encoded protein is CASIYRGGGTEAFF.

The sample holds many counts of this clonotype. The chain is built from TRBV28 and TRBJ2-3; unclear D gene. Trimming took off 6 bases at V and 3 bases at J, with 10 bases between the two ends. The germline CDR1 and CDR2 sequences are MDHEN and SYDVKM. The CDR3 spans 13 residues. CDR3 sequence reads: CASSPLSTDTQYF. Here the CDR3 DNA reads TGTGCCAGCAGCCCACTTTCAACAGATACGCAGTATTTT.

This clonotype came up many times. The chain has TRBV6-5 and TRBJ1-2, with no clear D. Germline V gene lookup returns CDR1 MNHEY and CDR2 SVGAGI. There are 13 residues in the CDR3. Trimming cost V 2 bases and J 2 bases, with 6 bases left between them. The CDR3 spells CASSYLANYGYTF. CDR3 coding DNA: TGTGCCAGCAGTTACCTTGCAAACTATGGCTACACCTTC.

About this clonotype: A much larger clone lies one base from this, so it may be a read error. The chain carries TRBV7-2 and TRBJ2-1; 14 nucleotides align to TRBD2. This CDR3 has 18 amino acids. Germline V gene lookup returns CDR1 SGHTA and CDR2 FQGNSA. V shed 4 bases and J 10 bases; nucleotides not matched to a gene: 15. Here the CDR3 reads CASSSHEGLAGVGHEQFF. CDR3 DNA sequence: TGTGCCAGCAGCTCGCACGAGGGACTAGCGGGAGTTGGCCACGAGCAGTTCTTC.

The chain uses TRBV2 and TRBJ2-7, with 13 bases identical to TRBD2. CDR1 is SNHLY, CDR2 FYNNEI, per germline. After removal of 8 bases from V and 1 base from J, the junction contained 8 bases not matched to a gene. This CDR3 spans 16 amino acids. DNA for the CDR3: TGTGCCAGCTTGGGTCCGGGACTAGCGGGATCCTACGAGCAGTACTTC. Protein product: CASLGPGLAGSYEQYF.

This chain joins TRBV12-3 or TRBV12-4 and TRBJ2-5; 8 nucleotides align to TRBD1. Trimming took 1 base from V and 7 from J; bases not matched to a gene: 2. The CDR3 totals 13 residues. The CDR3 nucleotides are TGTGCCAGCAGTTTAGGCGGGACAGGGACCCAGTACTTC. Amino acids: CASSLGGTGTQYF.

This clonotype was counted at least ten times. J is TRBJ2-7 and V is TRBV5-5; D possibly corresponds to TRBD2 (6 bases). In germline, CDR1 is SGHKS, CDR2 YYEKEE (reference sequence). This CDR3 region has 15 residues. The V end was cut by 0 bases, the J end by 0 bases, with 10 bases between. In nucleotides, the CDR3 is TGTGCCAGCAGCTTGGGGCTAGCGACCTCCTACGAGCAGTACTTC. The encoded protein is CASSLGLATSYEQYF. Looking up the rest from reference TRBV5-5 and TRBJ2-7 gives the full variable domain: DAGVTQSPTHLIKTRGQQVTLRCSPISGHKSVSWYQQVLGQGPQFIFQYYEKEERGRGNFPDRFSARQFPNYSSELNVNALLLGDSALYLCASSLGLATSYEQYFGPGTRLTVT.

V is TRBV10-3 and J is TRBJ2-7, with D perhaps TRBD1 or TRBD2 (5 bases each). This CDR3 is built from 12 residues. From germline, CDR1 is ENHRY and CDR2 SYGVKD. Between the trimmed V and J ends, which lost 4 bases and 6 bases, there was a span of 10 bases. The CDR3 DNA is TGTGCCATCAGTGGGGGACGGACCGAGCAGTACTTC. Translated, it gives CAISGGRTEQYF.

This clonotype occurred a few times. Since a much larger clone is just one base distant, this may be a read error. The chain recombines TRBV20-1 with TRBJ1-1; D gene uncertain. CDR3 length equals 11 residues. Per the germline V gene, CDR1 is DFQATT and CDR2 is SNEGSKA (reference sequence). V gave up 6 bases and J gave up 11 bases, with 16 bases separating them. The CDR3 reads CSAPPGVAAFF. The CDR3 nucleotides read TGCAGTGCGCCTCCCGGGGTGGCGGCTTTCTTT.

V gene TRBV6-1 combines with J gene TRBJ2-7; the D call may be TRBD1 or TRBD2 (5 bases each). V lost 8 bases and J lost 7, with 15 bases in between. This CDR3 is 12 amino acids long. Per the germline V gene, CDR1 is MNHNS and CDR2 is SASEGT. CDR3 DNA: TGTGCCAGCTCGGGGCGGACCTCTGAGCAGTACTTC. Its protein product is CASSGRTSEQYF.

This clonotype ranks as medium-sized. This chain links TRBV10-3 with TRBJ2-1; weak D call: TRBD2 (5 bases). The V gene's germline CDR1 is ENHRY and CDR2 SYGVKD. The V gene lost 6 bases and the J gene lost 7 bases, with 7 bases spanning the gap. This CDR3 has 11 amino acids. Written as DNA, the CDR3 is TGTGCCATCAGGGGCGGGAATGAGCAGTTCTTC. Its translation is CAIRGGNEQFF.

The chain has TRBV6-1 and TRBJ2-7; 11 bases align to TRBD2. V shed 2 bases and J 5 bases; nucleotides not matched to a gene: 8. Per germline, CDR1 MNHNS and CDR2 SASEGT. CDR3 length: 16 residues. The CDR3 region is CASSESSGTSGDEQYF. In nucleotides, the CDR3 is TGTGCCAGCAGTGAATCATCCGGGACTAGCGGTGACGAGCAGTACTTC.